The 6 T cell receptor beta chains below all came from one sample that was sequenced in a study of T cells after yellow fever vaccination. TCRdb redid the calling of the 5' RACE reads with MiXCR, one entry per CDR3 protein. Of a few hundred thousand distinct CDR3 sequences listed, around 8.1% are singletons. The sequencing here drew on PBMCs, taken roughly 47 days after the first yellow fever vaccination. The source of these receptors is a man younger than 35 who received the YFV17D yellow fever vaccine.

This clonotype came up many times. The chain is built from TRBV29-1 and TRBJ2-3; TRBD2 aligns across 8 bases. Germline CDR1 SQVTM, CDR2 ANQGSEA. This CDR3 is 15 amino acids long. Germline trimming cut 2 bases from V and 6 bases from J; bases unmatched to any gene: 10. The CDR3: CSVERAGGASDTQYF. CDR3 nucleotide sequence: TGCAGCGTTGAAAGGGCCGGGGGGGCATCTGATACGCAGTATTTT.

This chain connects TRBV4-3 to TRBJ2-2, with 10 bases lining up with TRBD1. CDR1 is LGHNA and CDR2 is YSLEER in the germline V gene. Losses at the gene ends were 5 bases for V and 6 bases for J; bases not matched to a gene: 6. The CDR3 extends over 15 amino acids. The CDR3 DNA reads as TGCGCCAGCAGCTTGGACAGGGGGTATGCCGGGGAGCTGTTTTTT. This encodes CASSLDRGYAGELFF.

This clonotype was seen a handful of times. The chain uses TRBV4-2 and TRBJ2-5; 15 positions agree with TRBD2. The CDR3 contains 18 residues. Germline V CDR1 and CDR2: LGHNA, YNFKEQ. Trimming took 3 bases from V and 5 from J; bases not matched to a gene: 10. CDR3 in amino acids: CASSQGLAGGREDETQYF. In DNA, the CDR3 is TGTGCCAGCAGCCAGGGACTAGCGGGGGGAAGGGAGGATGAGACCCAGTACTTC.

This clonotype was seen repeatedly, ten times or more. The CDR3 sequence: CASSPGQVGPEAFF. CDR3 bases: TGTGCCAGCAGCCCAGGACAGGTGGGGCCTGAAGCTTTCTTT. The chain uses TRBV7-8 and TRBJ1-1; 7 bases map to TRBD1. Germline V gene sequence: CDR1 SGHVS, CDR2 FQNEAQ. The CDR3 has 14 residues. V trimming: 5 bases; J trimming: 6 bases; junction bases outside the gene matches: 9.

This clonotype has ten or more counts. The chain links TRBV5-1 to TRBJ1-2; no firm D call. Germline CDR1 is SGHRS and CDR2 is YFSETQ. Trimming cost V 4 bases and J 3 bases, with 10 bases left between them. There are 13 residues in the CDR3. The CDR3 nucleotides are TGCGCCAGCAGCCTGCGGGTAGACTATGGCTACACCTTC. This gives the protein CASSLRVDYGYTF.

This clonotype was seen a handful of times. The chain recombines TRBV4-1 with TRBJ2-7; D not resolved. V was clipped by 1 base and J by 1 base, with 8 bases between them. The CDR3 totals 14 residues. The germline gives CDR1 MGHRA, CDR2 YSYEKL. CDR3 sequence: CASSQVEVSYEQYF. CDR3 coding DNA: TGCGCCAGCAGCCAAGTCGAAGTTTCCTACGAGCAGTACTTC.